The 27 T cell receptor beta chains listed next were all sequenced from one sample in a study of shared clonotypes between healthy human individuals. Measured with immunoSEQ multiplex PCR; TCRdb has only the in-frame clones, and not every one. The table lists some 1.4 million clones, roughly 96% of them singletons. The sequencing input was naive CD4+ T cells sorted from blood. Specified subset: CD45RA+ positively selected. The receptor set was obtained from a young man in good health.

The chain couples TRBV28 to TRBJ2-7, with TRBD2 identical over 11 bases. J lost 5 bases, V lost 5 bases, and 8 bases had no gene match. Germline V gene sequence: CDR1 MDHEN, CDR2 SYDVKM. This CDR3 comprises 15 residues. The CDR3 region is CASSLRVAGGNEQYF. In nucleotides, the CDR3 is TGTGCCAGCAGTCTGAGGGTAGCGGGAGGGAACGAGCAGTACTTC.

This clone was seen a few times. V gene TRBV10-2 combines with J gene TRBJ1-5, with 7 bases lining up with TRBD1. From germline, CDR1 is WSHSY and CDR2 SAAADI. V shed 6 bases and J 0 bases; nucleotides not matched to a gene: 5. This CDR3 has 15 amino acids. This CDR3 is CASSLGQYSNQPQHF. For the CDR3, the DNA is TGCGCCAGCAGCTTGGGACAGTATAGCAATCAGCCCCAGCATTTT.

This clone was observed a single time. The chain has TRBV10-3 and TRBJ2-5; 7 nucleotides agree with TRBD1. CDR3 length: 16 amino acids. Trimming cost V 9 bases and J 0 bases; bases outside gene matches: 13. Germline values: CDR1 ENHRY, CDR2 SYGVKD. The CDR3 nucleotides are TGTGCCATAATACTCCGGGACAGAACTTACCAAGAGACCCAGTACTTC. Amino acids: CAIILRDRTYQETQYF.

This chain uses TRBV6-4 with TRBJ2-6; D uncertain. Germline V gene sequence: CDR1 MRHNA, CDR2 SNTAGT. There are 16 residues in the CDR3. Trimming took 2 bases from V and 0 from J, leaving 8 bases between them. CDR3 bases: TGTGCCAGCAGTGACCCTGGGCGCTCTGGGGCCAACGTCCTGACTTTC. This codes for CASSDPGRSGANVLTF.

The genes are TRBV19 and TRBJ1-3; unclear D gene. Germline values: CDR1 LNHDA, CDR2 SQIVND (reference sequence). CDR3 size: 15 residues. The V gene lost 4 bases and the J gene lost 0 bases, with 10 bases spanning the gap. The CDR3 bases are TGTGCCAGTAGTACCGGACTGAGCTCTGGAAACACCATATATTTT. Its translation: CASSTGLSSGNTIYF.

The rearrangement links TRBV4-3 to TRBJ1-2; D is unclear. CDR1 is LGHNA and CDR2 is YSLEER in the germline V gene. This CDR3 comprises 13 residues. The ends were cut back, 2 bases at V and 4 bases at J, with 8 bases in the middle. This CDR3 reads CASSQTESYGYTF. The DNA of the CDR3 is TGCGCCAGCAGCCAAACAGAATCCTATGGCTACACCTTC.

This chain uses TRBV6-1 with TRBJ1-3; D remains unclear. V dropped 6 bases and J dropped 7 bases, with 13 bases sitting between them. Germline loops: CDR1 MNHNS, CDR2 SASEGT. There are 13 residues in the CDR3. Here the CDR3 reads CASRPWDGNTIYF. CDR3 nucleotide sequence: TGTGCCAGCAGACCCTGGGATGGCAACACCATATATTTT.

The V and J genes are TRBV7-3 and TRBJ2-3; D perhaps matches TRBD2 (6 bases). V dropped 0 bases and J dropped 1 base, with 8 bases sitting between them. The CDR3 spans 15 residues. CDR1 is SGHTA and CDR2 is FQGTGA in the germline V gene. The CDR3 region has the DNA TGTGCCAGCAGCTTAACCCAGCGGGGCACAGATACGCAGTATTTT. Its protein is CASSLTQRGTDTQYF.

In regard to this clone: Mismatch with germline at one junction end may stem from a read error. V is TRBV7-7 and J is TRBJ2-5; 9 bases are a match to TRBD1. CDR1 SSHAT and CDR2 FNYEAQ come from the germline V gene (reference sequence). This CDR3 contains 13 residues. In DNA form, the CDR3 reads TGTGCTAGCAGCCGGGACAGGGTTGAGACCCAGTACTTC. It yields the protein CASSRDRVETQYF.

A word on this clone: This specimen includes other DNA sequences encoding the same CDR3. The V call is TRBV9, the J call TRBJ2-1; 8 nucleotides align to TRBD1. V lost 3 bases to trimming and J lost 1 base; unmatched junction nucleotides: 3. The CDR3 runs 15 residues. Germline V gene sequence: CDR1 SGDLS, CDR2 YYNGEE. CDR3 protein: CASSATGDSYNEQFF. CDR3 in DNA: TGTGCCAGCAGCGCGACAGGGGATTCCTACAATGAGCAGTTCTTC.

The chain uses TRBV5-8 and TRBJ1-4; D gene unclear. V gave up 1 base and J gave up 6 bases, with 10 bases separating them. This CDR3 is 14 amino acids long. Per germline, CDR1 SGHTS and CDR2 YDEGEE. CDR3 coding DNA: TGTGCCAGCAGCTTGTACAAGAGGGATGAAAAACTGTTTTTT. Its translation: CASSLYKRDEKLFF.

This rearrangement joins TRBV28 to TRBJ1-3, with D possibly being TRBD1 (6 bases). Trimming removed 5 bases at V and 1 base at J, with 18 bases between. From germline, CDR1 is MDHEN and CDR2 SYDVKM. The CDR3 runs to 17 residues. The CDR3 region has the DNA TGTGCCAGCAGTCTACACTCCGGGACACCATCTGGAAACACCATATATTTT. Translated: CASSLHSGTPSGNTIYF.

The table lists this clone with a count of one. This chain connects TRBV2 to TRBJ1-6, with a weak D call TRBD1 (6 bases). Trimming pared 6 bases from V and 5 bases from J, leaving 14 bases between. CDR3 length equals 15 residues. From germline, CDR1 is SNHLY and CDR2 FYNNEI. The CDR3 DNA reads TGTGCCAGCAGGATTGGGGGCGCGCATAATTCACCCCTCCACTTT. Residues: CASRIGGAHNSPLHF.

The genes are TRBV5-1 and TRBJ2-5; D might be TRBD2 (6 bases). Trimming removed 1 base at V and 1 base at J, with 8 bases between. The CDR3 loop spans 14 amino acids. The germline CDR1 and CDR2 sequences are SGHRS and YFSETQ. CDR3 bases: TGCGCCAGCAGCTTGAGCGGGCGCCAAGAGACCCAGTACTTC. This encodes CASSLSGRQETQYF.

The chain is built from TRBV28 and TRBJ1-1; D gene unclear. Germline CDR1 is MDHEN and CDR2 is SYDVKM. V gave up 7 bases and J gave up 1 base, with 13 bases separating them. The CDR3 has 14 amino acids. The CDR3 reads CASTKMAQNTEAFF. The DNA for the CDR3 is TGTGCCAGCACGAAAATGGCACAGAACACTGAAGCTTTCTTT.

The chain uses TRBV10-3 and TRBJ2-7; TRBD2 matches 8 bases. V lost 7 bases, J lost 0 bases, and 5 bases stayed unmatched. The length of the CDR3 is 14 residues. Germline CDR1 ENHRY, CDR2 SYGVKD. The CDR3 protein is CAIKLAENSYEQYF. The CDR3 DNA follows: TGTGCCATCAAACTAGCGGAAAACTCCTACGAGCAGTACTTC.

The gene calls are TRBV10-1 and TRBJ2-6; D unclear. The germline V and J ends were trimmed by 7 bases and 2 bases, with 6 bases remaining between them. This CDR3 is 13 amino acids long. The germline gives CDR1 WNHNN, CDR2 SYGVQD (reference sequence). The CDR3 DNA reads as TGCGCCAGCACGGCGGCTGGGGCCAACGTCCTGACTTTC. Translated, it gives CASTAAGANVLTF.

This clone was detected once. J is TRBJ2-2 and V is TRBV6-4, with 10 bases aligning to TRBD2. CDR1 is MRHNA and CDR2 is SNTAGT in the germline V gene. V shed 5 bases, J shed 7 bases, and the junction held 7 bases outside the gene matches. The CDR3 covers 15 residues. As DNA, the CDR3 is TGTGCCAGCAGTAAATCTAGCGGGAGTATCGGGGAGCTGTTTTTT. It codes for CASSKSSGSIGELFF.

V is TRBV5-1 and J is TRBJ2-7, with a possible D match to TRBD1 (6 bases). The CDR3 consists of 16 residues. Trimming shortened V by 4 bases and J by 4 bases, and 21 bases separated the two germline ends. The germline V gene has CDR1 SGHRS and CDR2 YFSETQ. CDR3 bases: TGCGCCAGCAGCGCCGGGACAACTGTCTCGAGGTACGAGCAGTACTTC. Translated: CASSAGTTVSRYEQYF. Supplemented by reference TRBV5-1 and TRBJ2-7, the full variable domain reads KAGVTQTPRYLIKTRGQQVTLSCSPISGHRSVSWYQQTPGQGLQFLFEYFSETQRNKGNFPGRFSGRQFSNSRSEMNVSTLELGDSALYLCASSAGTTVSRYEQYFGPGTRLTVT.

The rearrangement uses TRBV18 and TRBJ2-1; no clear D. There are 15 residues in the CDR3. CDR1 is KGHSH, CDR2 LQKENI, per germline. V gave up 0 bases and J gave up 11 bases, with 17 bases separating them. CDR3 sequence (DNA): TGTGCCAGCTCACCACCGTTTTTTCAGGAATTGAAGCAGTTCTTC. Protein sequence: CASSPPFFQELKQFF.

This clone was detected only once. The junction shows a germline mismatch at one end, possibly a read error. This chain uses TRBV7-7 with TRBJ2-7; maybe TRBD1 (5 bases). The CDR3 runs 15 residues. Germline V CDR1 and CDR2: SSHAT, FNYEAQ (reference sequence). The CDR3 nucleotides are TGTGCTAGCAGCTTAGGGCAGGGTAGTACCTACGAGCAGTACTTC. Translation gives CASSLGQGSTYEQYF.

The rearrangement joins TRBV19 to TRBJ2-1; either TRBD1 or TRBD2 may supply D (6 bases each). Germline lookup yields CDR1 LNHDA and CDR2 SQIVND (reference sequence). This CDR3 is built from 15 residues. Deletions cut 6 bases from V and 6 bases from J, with 18 bases between. The CDR3 DNA reads TGTGCCAGTAGATCTCGTTGGGGGGCGGGCAATGAGCAGTTCTTC. Translated, it gives CASRSRWGAGNEQFF.

The gene calls are TRBV11-2 and TRBJ1-2; 7 bases map to TRBD1. The CDR3 spans 12 residues. With 5 bases clipped from V and 8 bases from J, the junction kept 5 bases outside the gene matches. The germline CDR1 and CDR2 sequences are SGHAT and FQNNGV. The CDR3 DNA is TGTGCCAGCAGCCCAGGGGGGACAGGCTACACCTTC. This encodes CASSPGGTGYTF.

V gene TRBV7-9 combines with J gene TRBJ1-5, with 11 bases lining up with TRBD1. The CDR3 is 16 residues long. J was trimmed by 3 bases and V by 1 base; bases with no gene match: 2. The germline CDR1 and CDR2 sequences are SEHNR and FQNEAQ (reference sequence). The chain's CDR3 is CASSLGDRGNNQPQHF. The CDR3 DNA is TGTGCCAGCAGCTTAGGGGACAGGGGGAACAATCAGCCCCAGCATTTT.

This chain joins TRBV18 and TRBJ2-7; 7 nucleotides match TRBD1. Germline V gene sequence: CDR1 KGHSH, CDR2 LQKENI. The CDR3 runs 17 residues. After removal of 8 bases from V and 2 bases from J, the junction contained 18 bases not matched to a gene. CDR3 residues: CASPSTLTDRAAYEQYF. CDR3 sequence (DNA): TGTGCCAGCCCCTCAACACTCACTGACAGGGCCGCCTACGAGCAGTACTTC. Using reference TRBV18 and TRBJ2-7 for the parts outside the CDR3, the full variable domain is NAGVMQNPRHLVRRRGQEARLRCSPMKGHSHVYWYRQLPEEGLKFMVYLQKENIIDESGMPKERFSAEFPKEGPSILRIQQVVRGDSAAYFCASPSTLTDRAAYEQYFGPGTRLTVT.

The chain carries TRBV5-4 and TRBJ2-1; 7 positions match TRBD2. The germline CDR1 and CDR2 sequences are SGHNT and YYREEE (reference sequence). The CDR3 has 16 residues. With V trimmed by 1 base and J by 1 base, 5 bases remained unmatched. CDR3 sequence reads: CASSLRGGTSYNEQFF. The CDR3 region has the DNA TGTGCCAGCAGCTTGCGCGGGGGAACTTCCTACAATGAGCAGTTCTTC.

V is TRBV19 and J is TRBJ2-2; D might be TRBD1 or TRBD2, each matching 5 bases. CDR1 is LNHDA and CDR2 is SQIVND in the germline V gene (reference sequence). There are 14 residues in the CDR3. Trimming removed 5 bases at V and 4 bases at J, with 11 bases between. The CDR3 reads CASSAVRGTGELFF. The CDR3 DNA is TGTGCCAGTAGTGCCGTGAGGGGCACCGGGGAGCTGTTTTTT. The variable domain in full, with the rest retrieved from reference TRBV19 and TRBJ2-2, is DGGITQSPKYLFRKEGQNVTLSCEQNLNHDAMYWYRQDPGQGLRLIYYSQIVNDFQKGDIAEGYSVSREKKESFPLTVTSAQKNPTAFYLCASSAVRGTGELFFGEGSRLTVL.